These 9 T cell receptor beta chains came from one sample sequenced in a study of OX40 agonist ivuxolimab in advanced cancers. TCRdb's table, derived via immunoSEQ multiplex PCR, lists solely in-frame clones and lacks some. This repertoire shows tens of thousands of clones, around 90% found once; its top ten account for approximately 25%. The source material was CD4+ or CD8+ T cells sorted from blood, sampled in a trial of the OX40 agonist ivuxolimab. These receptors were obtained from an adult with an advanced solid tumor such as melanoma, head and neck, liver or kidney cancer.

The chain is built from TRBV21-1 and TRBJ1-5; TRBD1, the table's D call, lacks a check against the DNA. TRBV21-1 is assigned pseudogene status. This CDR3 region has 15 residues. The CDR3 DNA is TGTGCCAGCAGCTTGGTTAGGGGGCTCGGTCAGCCCCAGCATTTT. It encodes CASSLVRGLGQPQHF.

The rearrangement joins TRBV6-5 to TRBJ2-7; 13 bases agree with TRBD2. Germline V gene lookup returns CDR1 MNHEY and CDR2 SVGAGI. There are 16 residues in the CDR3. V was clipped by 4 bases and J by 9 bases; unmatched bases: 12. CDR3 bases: TGTGCCAGCAGTTCGAATTCCGGACTAGCGGGAGCCCTGCAGTACTTC. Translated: CASSSNSGLAGALQYF.

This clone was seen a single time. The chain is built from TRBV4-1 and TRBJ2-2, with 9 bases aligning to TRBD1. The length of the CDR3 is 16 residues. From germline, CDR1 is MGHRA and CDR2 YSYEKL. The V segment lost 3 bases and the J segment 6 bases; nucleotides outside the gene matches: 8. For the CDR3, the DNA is TGCGCCAGCAGCCAGACAGGGGGAGGGATCGCCGGGGAGCTGTTTTTT. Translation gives CASSQTGGGIAGELFF.

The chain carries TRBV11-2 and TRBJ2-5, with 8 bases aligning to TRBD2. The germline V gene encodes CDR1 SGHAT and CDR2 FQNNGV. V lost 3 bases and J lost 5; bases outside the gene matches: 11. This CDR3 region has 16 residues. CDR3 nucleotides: TGTGCCAGCAGCTTCCCCCTCGAAGCGGGAGACGAGACCCAGTACTTC. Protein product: CASSFPLEAGDETQYF.

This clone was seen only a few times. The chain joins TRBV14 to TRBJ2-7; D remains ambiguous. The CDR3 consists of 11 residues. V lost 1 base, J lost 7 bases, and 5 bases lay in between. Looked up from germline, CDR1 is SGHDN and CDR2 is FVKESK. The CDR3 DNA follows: TGTGCCAGCAGCCAAGCCCGGGAGCAGTACTTC. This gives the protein CASSQAREQYF.

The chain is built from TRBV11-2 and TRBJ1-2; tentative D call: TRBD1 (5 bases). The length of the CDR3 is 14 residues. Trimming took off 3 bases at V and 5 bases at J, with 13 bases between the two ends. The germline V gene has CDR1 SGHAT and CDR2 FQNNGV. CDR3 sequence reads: CASSFPSGGYGYTF. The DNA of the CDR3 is TGTGCCAGCAGCTTTCCAAGTGGGGGGTATGGCTACACCTTC.

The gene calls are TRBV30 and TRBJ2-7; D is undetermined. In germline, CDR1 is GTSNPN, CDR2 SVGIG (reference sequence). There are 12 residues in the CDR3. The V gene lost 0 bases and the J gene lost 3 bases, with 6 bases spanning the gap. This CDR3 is CAWSVVSYEQYF. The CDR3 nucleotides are TGTGCCTGGAGTGTAGTTAGCTACGAGCAGTACTTC.

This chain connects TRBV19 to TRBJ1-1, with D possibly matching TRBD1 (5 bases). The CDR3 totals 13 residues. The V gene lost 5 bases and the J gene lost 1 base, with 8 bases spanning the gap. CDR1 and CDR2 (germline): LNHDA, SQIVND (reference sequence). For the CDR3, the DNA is TGTGCCAGTAGTCTTGGACAGAACACTGAAGCTTTCTTT. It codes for CASSLGQNTEAFF.

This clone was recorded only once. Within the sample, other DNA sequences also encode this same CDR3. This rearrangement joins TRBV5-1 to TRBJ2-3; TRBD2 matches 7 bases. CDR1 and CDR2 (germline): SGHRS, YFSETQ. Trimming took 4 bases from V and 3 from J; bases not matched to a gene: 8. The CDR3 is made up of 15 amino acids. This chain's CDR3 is CASSKTSETTDTQYF. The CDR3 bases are TGCGCCAGCAGCAAAACTAGCGAAACTACAGATACGCAGTATTTT.